Listed below are T cell receptor beta chains from one sample, sequenced in a study of T cell repertoires in cytomegalovirus infection. TCRdb recomputed calls from the reads with MiXCR, one row per CDR3 protein. The sample lists nearly 700,000 distinct CDR3 sequences, 33% seen once, with about 20% in the top ten. No antigen has been assigned to these receptors. The starting material was cultured PBMCs, obtained from culture after CMV antigen stimulation. Source of these receptors: a human donor in good health (CMV status not recorded). Some clones in this sample may be carry-over from other donors' samples. Each CDR3 is given with its conserved first and last residue. A D gene is named only where the DNA matches it firmly. Only part of the rows carry a size: once, few, many, or a class if the clone is expanded.

V: TRBV20-1; J: TRBJ2-3; D: NA; size: NA; CDR3: CSARGQRKDTQYF; DNA: TGCAGTGCTAGAGGCCAGCGCAAAGATACGCAGTATTTT
V: TRBV7-9; J: TRBJ2-4; D: NA; size: NA; CDR3: CASSLEGTVDIQYF; DNA: TGTGCCAGCAGCTTAGAAGGGACCGTAGACATTCAGTACTTC
V: TRBV20-1; J: TRBJ1-2; D: NA; size: NA; CDR3: CSALNGDGYTF; DNA: TGCAGTGCCCTTAATGGGGATGGCTACACCTTC
V: TRBV7-2; J: TRBJ2-7; D: TRBD2; size: many; CDR3: CASSPSGGASSYEQYF; DNA: TGTGCCAGCAGCCCAAGCGGGGGGGCCTCCTCCTACGAGCAGTACTTC
V: TRBV4-3; J: TRBJ2-1; D: NA; size: once; CDR3: CASSQDSTQSRQFF; DNA: TGCGCCAGCAGCCAAGACTCGACCCAGAGCCGGCAGTTCTTC
V: TRBV11-2; J: TRBJ2-3; D: NA; size: NA; CDR3: CASSLVGGALPYTQYF; DNA: TGTGCCAGCAGCTTAGTGGGTGGTGCCCTCCCATATACGCAGTATTTT
V: TRBV28; J: TRBJ1-5; D: TRBD1; size: few; CDR3: CASSGTGHSNQPQHF; DNA: TGTGCCAGCAGCGGGACAGGGCATAGCAATCAGCCCCAGCATTTT
V: TRBV5-1; J: TRBJ2-5; D: NA; size: NA; CDR3: CASSRTSGMKTQYF; DNA: TGCGCCAGCAGCAGAACGTCAGGGATGAAGACCCAGTACTTC
V: TRBV19; J: TRBJ1-6; D: NA; size: few; CDR3: CASSIQNSPLHF; DNA: TGTGCCAGTAGTATTCAGAATTCACCCCTCCACTTT
V: TRBV6-2/TRBV6-3; J: TRBJ2-3; D: TRBD2; size: few; CDR3: CASSYLTSGSSNTDTQYF; DNA: TGTGCCAGCAGTTACTTGACTAGCGGGAGTAGTAACACAGATACGCAGTATTTT
V: TRBV12-3/TRBV12-4; J: TRBJ1-1; D: TRBD1; size: few; CDR3: CASRSQGSTEAFF; DNA: TGTGCCAGCAGGTCACAGGGGAGCACTGAAGCTTTCTTT
V: TRBV12-3/TRBV12-4; J: TRBJ2-5; D: TRBD1; size: NA; CDR3: CASSPNLGTGGETQYF; DNA: TGTGCCAGCAGCCCAAACCTCGGGACAGGGGGGGAGACCCAGTACTTC
V: TRBV10-3; J: TRBJ1-2; D: NA; size: few; CDR3: CAISEPGYGYTF; DNA: TGTGCCATCAGTGAGCCAGGGTATGGCTACACCTTC
V: TRBV7-9; J: TRBJ1-1; D: NA; size: few; CDR3: CASSLEAATEAFF; DNA: TGTGCCAGCAGCTTAGAGGCAGCCACTGAAGCTTTCTTT
V: TRBV28; J: TRBJ1-5; D: NA; size: NA; CDR3: CASRIQGNQPQHF; DNA: TGTGCCAGCAGGATACAGGGTAATCAGCCCCAGCATTTT
V: TRBV2; J: TRBJ1-2; D: TRBD1; size: few; CDR3: CASNADRFYGYTF; DNA: TGTGCCAGCAATGCGGACAGGTTCTATGGCTACACCTTC
V: TRBV20-1; J: TRBJ2-7; D: TRBD2; size: NA; CDR3: CSATIASGRTRGEQYF; DNA: TGCAGTGCTACCATTGCTAGCGGGAGGACACGAGGGGAGCAGTACTTC
V: TRBV29-1; J: TRBJ1-2; D: NA; size: NA; CDR3: CSVLDRGTDGYTF; DNA: TGCAGCGTTCTTGATCGGGGAACGGATGGCTACACCTTC
V: TRBV7-2; J: TRBJ2-3; D: NA; size: NA; CDR3: CASSLDNWRDTQYF; DNA: TGTGCCAGCAGCTTGGACAACTGGCGAGATACGCAGTATTTT
V: TRBV2; J: TRBJ2-6; D: NA; size: NA; CDR3: CASTTVTGANVLTF; DNA: TGTGCCAGCACAACAGTGACTGGGGCCAACGTCCTGACTTTC
V: TRBV6-2/TRBV6-3; J: TRBJ2-7; D: NA; size: few; CDR3: CASIDGLAAGGGYEQYF; DNA: TGTGCCAGCATTGACGGACTGGCAGCCGGGGGCGGGTACGAGCAGTACTTC
V: TRBV7-2; J: TRBJ1-6; D: NA; size: NA; CDR3: CASSSRWRSPLHF; DNA: TGTGCCAGCAGCTCACGATGGAGGTCACCCCTCCACTTT
V: TRBV5-4; J: TRBJ2-4; D: NA; size: few; CDR3: CASSLGLGGNIQYF; DNA: TGTGCCAGCAGCCTGGGTCTGGGAGGAAACATTCAGTACTTC
V: TRBV6-2/TRBV6-3; J: TRBJ2-2; D: NA; size: once; CDR3: CASSSPRGNTGELFF; DNA: TGTGCCAGCAGTTCCCCCAGAGGGAACACCGGGGAGCTGTTTTTT